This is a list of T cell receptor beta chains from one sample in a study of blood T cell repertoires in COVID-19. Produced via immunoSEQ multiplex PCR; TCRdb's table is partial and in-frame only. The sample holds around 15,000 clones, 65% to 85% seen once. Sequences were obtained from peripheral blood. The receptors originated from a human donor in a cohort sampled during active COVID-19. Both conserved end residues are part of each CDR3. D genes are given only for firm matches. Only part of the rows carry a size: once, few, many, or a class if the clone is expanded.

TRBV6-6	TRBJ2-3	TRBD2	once	TGTGCCAGCAGTCCCTCGGGAGCGGGGGGAACAGATACGCAGTATTTT	CASSPSGAGGTDTQYF
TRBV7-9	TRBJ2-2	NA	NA	TGTGCCAGCAGCTTACTCGGGGAGCTGTTTTTT	CASSLLGELFF
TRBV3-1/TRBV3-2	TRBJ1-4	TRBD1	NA	TGTGCCAGCAGCTTCGGGACAGGGGGCTTAGGTAATGAAAAACTGTTTTTT	CASSFGTGGLGNEKLFF
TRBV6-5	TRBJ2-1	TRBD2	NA	TGTGCCAGCAGGGCGTTAGCGGGAGATAATGAGCAGTTCTTC	CASRALAGDNEQFF
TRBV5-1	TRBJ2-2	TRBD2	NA	TGCGCCAGCGGACTAGCGGGAGGGACCGGGGAGCTGTTTTTT	CASGLAGGTGELFF
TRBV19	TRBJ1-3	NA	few	TGTGCCAGTAGTCTCCCGGGGGGCTCAGGAAACACCATATATTTT	CASSLPGGSGNTIYF
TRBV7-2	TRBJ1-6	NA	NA	TGTGCCAGCAGCTTGGGTGCGGGGATGGGTTCACCCCTCCACTTT	CASSLGAGMGSPLHF
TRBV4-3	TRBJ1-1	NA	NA	TGCGCCAGCAGCCATATAGGACTGAGACTGAACACTGAAGCTTTCTTT	CASSHIGLRLNTEAFF
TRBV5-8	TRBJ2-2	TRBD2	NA	TGTGCCAGCAGCTCGGGACTAGCGGCGAACACCGGGGAGCTGTTTTTT	CASSSGLAANTGELFF
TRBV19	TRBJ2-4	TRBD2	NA	TGTGCCACCTCGGGAGGGATGAAAAACATTCAGTACTTC	CATSGGMKNIQYF
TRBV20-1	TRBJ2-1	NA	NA	TGCAGTGCTAGCAACTCCCCGGGACAGTTCTTC	CSASNSPGQFF
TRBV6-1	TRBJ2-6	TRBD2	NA	TGTGCCAGCAGTGAAGTTGGCCTAGCGGGGGGGGCTGGGGCCAACGTCCTGACTTTC	CASSEVGLAGGAGANVLTF
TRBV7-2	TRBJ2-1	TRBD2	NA	TGTGCCAGCAGCTTTGGTGGGGGGGACTCCTACAATGAGCAGTTCTTC	CASSFGGGDSYNEQFF
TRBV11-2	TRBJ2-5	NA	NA	TGTGCCAGCAGCTTCGCAGGACAAGAGACCCAGTACTTC	CASSFAGQETQYF
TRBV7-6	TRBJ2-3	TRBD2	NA	TGTGCCAGCAGCTCCCCCTTTGTCACCCGGGGAGGGGCAGATACGCAGTATTTT	CASSSPFVTRGGADTQYF
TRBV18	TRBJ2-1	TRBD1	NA	TGTGCCAGCTCACCACCGCTAGGACAGGGGTTGAATGAGCAGTTCTTC	CASSPPLGQGLNEQFF
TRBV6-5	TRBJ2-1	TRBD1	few	TGTGCCAGCAGTTTAAACCGGGACAGGGGATACAATGAGCAGTTCTTC	CASSLNRDRGYNEQFF
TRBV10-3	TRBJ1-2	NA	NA	TGTGCCATGCTGGGACAACCCGAGACTGGCTACACCTTC	CAMLGQPETGYTF
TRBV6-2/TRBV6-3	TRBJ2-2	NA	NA	TGTGCCAGCACCCCCCCCCAGAACACCGGGGAGCTGTTTTTT	CASTPPQNTGELFF
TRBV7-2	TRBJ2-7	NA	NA	TGTGCCAGCAGCTTAGCGGGCAGGGGCTACGAGCAGTACTTC	CASSLAGRGYEQYF
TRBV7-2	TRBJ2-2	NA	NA	TGTGCCAGCACCTCCCAGGGGAGCACCCCCGCCGGGGAGCTGTTTTTT	CASTSQGSTPAGELFF
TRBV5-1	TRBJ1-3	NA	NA	TGCGCCAGCAGCCCGCAGGGCGGAAACTCTGGAAACACCATATATTTT	CASSPQGGNSGNTIYF
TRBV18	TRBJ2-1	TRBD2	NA	TGTGCCAGCTCTCTCGGCGGCGGGAGCGGCTTCGTAAATGAGCAGTTCTTC	CASSLGGGSGFVNEQFF
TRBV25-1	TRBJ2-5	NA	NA	TGTGCCAGCAGTGAATTCGCCAGGGAACAAGAGACCCAGTACTTC	CASSEFAREQETQYF
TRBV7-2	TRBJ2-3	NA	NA	TGTGCCAGCAGCTTAGCGCACGGAGGGACAGATACGCAGTATTTT	CASSLAHGGTDTQYF
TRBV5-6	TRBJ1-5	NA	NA	TGTGCCAGCAGCTTGTTCTTAGTTGGTCCCCAGCCCCAGCATTTT	CASSLFLVGPQPQHF
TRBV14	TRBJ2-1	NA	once	TGTGCCAGCAGCCAATCGAGGAATGAGCAGTTCTTC	CASSQSRNEQFF
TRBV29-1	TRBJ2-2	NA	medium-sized	TGCAGCGTCGCAGACCAGGGCGTCGGCACCGGGGAGCTGTTTTTT	CSVADQGVGTGELFF
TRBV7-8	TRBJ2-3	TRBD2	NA	TGTGCCAGCAGCTTAGACGCGGGAGGTGGTTGGGATACGCAGTATTTT	CASSLDAGGGWDTQYF
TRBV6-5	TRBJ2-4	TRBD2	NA	TGTGCCAGCAGTTCGGGACTAGGCATGGGCAAAAACATTCAGTACTTC	CASSSGLGMGKNIQYF
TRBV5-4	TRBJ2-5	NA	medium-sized	TGTGCCAGCAGCTGGGGGCTAGGAGAGACCCAGTACTTC	CASSWGLGETQYF
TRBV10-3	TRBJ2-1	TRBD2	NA	TGTGCCATCAGTGAGTCGCTGACTAGCGGGGCTGAGAATGAGCAGTTCTTC	CAISESLTSGAENEQFF
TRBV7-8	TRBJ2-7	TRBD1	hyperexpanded	TGTGCCAGCAGCACGCCGGGACAGGGGACCTCCTACGAGCAGTACTTC	CASSTPGQGTSYEQYF
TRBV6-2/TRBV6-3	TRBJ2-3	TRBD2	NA	TGTGCCAGCAGTTACAACCCGGGGCGGGGGGGCCCTACGCAGTATTTT	CASSYNPGRGGPTQYF
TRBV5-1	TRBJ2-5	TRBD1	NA	TGCGCCAGCTCCCGACAGGGGGCGGAGGAGACCCAGTACTTC	CASSRQGAEETQYF
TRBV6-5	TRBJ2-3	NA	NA	TGTGCCAGCAGTTCGACAGATAGAAGGGATACGCAGTATTTT	CASSSTDRRDTQYF
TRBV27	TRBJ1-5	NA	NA	TGTGCCAGCAGTCCTGACAGTAGCAATCAGCCCCAGCATTTT	CASSPDSSNQPQHF
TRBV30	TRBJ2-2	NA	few	TGTGCCAGCGGGACAACGAACACCGGGGAGCTGTTTTTT	CASGTTNTGELFF
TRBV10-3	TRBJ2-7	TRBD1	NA	TGTGCCATCAGTGAGGCGCAGGGGGCGTACGAGCAGTACTTC	CAISEAQGAYEQYF
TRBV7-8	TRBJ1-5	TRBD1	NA	TGTGCCAGCAGCCTCATGAAGGGGGCGGGTAATCAGCCCCAGCATTTT	CASSLMKGAGNQPQHF
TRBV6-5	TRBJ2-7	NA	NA	TGTGCCAGCAGTCAAACCTACGAGCAGTACTTC	CASSQTYEQYF
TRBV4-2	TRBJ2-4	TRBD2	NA	TGTGCCAGCAGCCAACTTAGCGGGGGGGCTCTAGCCAAAAACATTCAGTACTTC	CASSQLSGGALAKNIQYF
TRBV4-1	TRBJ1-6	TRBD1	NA	TGCGCCAGCAGCCAAGAAAGGGGACAGGGGGTTTCACCCCTCCACTTT	CASSQERGQGVSPLHF
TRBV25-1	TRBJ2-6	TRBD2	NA	TGTGCCAGCAAGCCTAGCGGGAGGGCCACGGGGGCCAACGTCCTGACTTTC	CASKPSGRATGANVLTF
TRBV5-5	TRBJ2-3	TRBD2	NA	TGTGCCAGCAGCTTGGGTAGCGGGAGGACCGTTAGCACAGATACGCAGTATTTT	CASSLGSGRTVSTDTQYF
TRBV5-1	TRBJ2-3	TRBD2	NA	TGCGCCAGCAGCTTGGCCCTAGCGGGAGGGCTCCCTACGCAGTATTTT	CASSLALAGGLPTQYF
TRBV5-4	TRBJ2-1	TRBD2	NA	TGTGCCAGCAGCTTGGTAGCGGGGGTCTACAATGAGCAGTTCTTC	CASSLVAGVYNEQFF
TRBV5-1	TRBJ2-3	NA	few	TGCGCCAGCAGCGGGGTAGGGGATGCAGATACGCAGTATTTT	CASSGVGDADTQYF
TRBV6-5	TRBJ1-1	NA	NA	TGTGCCACCGCCACGGGCGGGGGGAACACTGAAGCTTTCTTT	CATATGGGNTEAFF
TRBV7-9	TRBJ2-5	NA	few	TGTGCCAGCAGCTTACGGACAGACAAAGAGACCCAGTACTTC	CASSLRTDKETQYF
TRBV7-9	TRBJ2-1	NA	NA	TGTGCCAGCAGCCCACGGGGGGCGGGAGAACCGCACAATGAGCAGTTCTTC	CASSPRGAGEPHNEQFF
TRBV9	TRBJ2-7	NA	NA	TGTGCCAGCAGCGTAGGAGGGGACACCTTCTACGAGCAGTACTTC	CASSVGGDTFYEQYF
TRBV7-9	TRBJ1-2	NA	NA	TGTGCCAGCAGTTTCCACAGGGCGTATGGCTACACCTTC	CASSFHRAYGYTF
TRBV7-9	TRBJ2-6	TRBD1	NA	TGTGCCAGCAGTTCCGGGACAGGGGTCACTGGGGCCAACGTCCTGACTTTC	CASSSGTGVTGANVLTF
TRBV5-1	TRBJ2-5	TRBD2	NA	TGCGCCAGCAGCTTACTAGCGGGAGGGCAAGAGACCCAGTACTTC	CASSLLAGGQETQYF